Below are 29 T cell receptor beta chains sequenced from a single sample in a study of beta chain features in type 1 diabetes. Expressed TCRB transcripts were sequenced after all isolated RNA was converted to cDNA. Some clones are missing from TCRdb's copy, which holds only in-frame ones; the method was immunoSEQ multiplex PCR. The sample holds hundreds of thousands of clones, about 14% seen once. The specimen was naive CD4+ T cells from blood. Receptor source: a man between 18 and 35 years old in good health.

The chain links TRBV6-4 to TRBJ2-3, with a weak D call TRBD1 (7 bases). Trimming cost V 6 bases and J 6 bases, with 13 bases left between them. From germline, CDR1 is MRHNA and CDR2 SNTAGT. This CDR3 has 13 amino acids. The CDR3 DNA reads TGTGCCAGCAGACAGGGGACTTCCGATACGCAGTATTTT. Residues: CASRQGTSDTQYF.

This clone has a handful of counts. This chain connects TRBV21-1 to TRBJ1-5. TRBV21-1 has pseudogene status. The CDR3 length is 17 residues. DNA of the CDR3: TGTGCCAGCCCTCGGCCCCGAACCCGATATAGCAATCAGCCCCAGCATTTT. Encoded protein: CASPRPRTRYSNQPQHF.

This clone has a handful of counts. The chain combines TRBV4-1 with TRBJ2-2, with TRBD2 matching 9 bases. Trimming at V came to 1 base and at J to 6 bases, leaving 9 bases not matched to a gene. The CDR3 has 17 residues. CDR1 and CDR2 (germline): MGHRA, YSYEKL. For the CDR3, the DNA is TGCGCCAGCAGCCAAGGGCCAGCGGGAGGCTTAGCCGGGGAGCTGTTTTTT. This sequence encodes CASSQGPAGGLAGELFF.

The chain joins TRBV28 to TRBJ2-7; TRBD2 matches at 10 bases. Germline trimming cut 6 bases from V and 3 bases from J; bases unmatched to any gene: 2. This CDR3 contains 13 residues. Germline CDR1 and CDR2: MDHEN and SYDVKM. CDR3 loop: CASRGLAFYEQYF. CDR3 nucleotides: TGTGCCAGCAGGGGACTAGCGTTCTACGAGCAGTACTTC.

Only a few counts were recorded for this clone. The chain carries TRBV7-2 and TRBJ2-7; D is undetermined. V dropped 8 bases and J dropped 0 bases, with 17 bases sitting between them. The CDR3 is 15 residues long. Per germline, CDR1 SGHTA and CDR2 FQGNSA. The CDR3 nucleotides read TGTGCCAGCGGCACAACCTCGGGCGCCTCCTACGAGCAGTACTTC. This sequence encodes CASGTTSGASYEQYF.

The rearrangement joins TRBV7-2 to TRBJ2-7; 9 bases fit TRBD2. CDR3 length: 15 residues. The germline V gene has CDR1 SGHTA and CDR2 FQGNSA. J lost 0 bases, V lost 2 bases, and 2 bases had no gene match. The CDR3 here is CASSLLAGPSYEQYF. CDR3 in DNA: TGTGCCAGCAGCTTACTAGCGGGGCCCTCCTACGAGCAGTACTTC.

This clone was counted a few times. V is TRBV5-4 and J is TRBJ2-1, with 11 bases matching TRBD2. The CDR3 is 16 residues long. The germline V gene has CDR1 SGHNT and CDR2 YYREEE (reference sequence). Germline trimming cut 0 bases from V and 3 bases from J; bases unmatched to any gene: 2. CDR3 amino acids: CASSLGGTSGYNEQFF. In nucleotides, the CDR3 is TGTGCCAGCAGCTTGGGAGGGACTAGCGGCTACAATGAGCAGTTCTTC.

This clone was seen a few times. This sequence joins TRBV5-8 and TRBJ2-5; no definite D call. Germline V CDR1 and CDR2: SGHTS, YDEGEE. Trimming removed 0 bases from V and 5 bases from J, with 11 bases in between. The CDR3 length is 14 residues. The CDR3 loop reads CASSLGRVRETQYF. The CDR3 DNA is TGTGCCAGCAGCTTGGGAAGGGTGAGGGAGACCCAGTACTTC.

The chain employs TRBV28 and TRBJ1-1; D unresolved. Germline lookup yields CDR1 MDHEN and CDR2 SYDVKM. This CDR3 comprises 12 residues. With 6 bases removed from V and 6 bases from J, the gap between germline ends came to 11 bases. The CDR3 loop reads CASSLRGAEAFF. CDR3 DNA sequence: TGTGCCAGCAGCCTTCGGGGAGCTGAAGCTTTCTTT.

This clone was picked up a small number of times. The CDR3 sequence: CASSQERQTLNYGYTF. The CDR3 nucleotides read TGCGCCAGCAGCCAAGAAAGGCAGACCCTAAACTATGGCTACACCTTC. The chain joins TRBV4-1 to TRBJ1-2; D unclear. Trimming cost V 0 bases and J 2 bases, with 13 bases left between them. Germline V lookup: CDR1 MGHRA, CDR2 YSYEKL. This CDR3 comprises 16 residues.

The V and J genes are TRBV7-6 and TRBJ1-6; 7 bases align to TRBD1. The CDR3 is made up of 15 amino acids. The V gene's germline CDR1 is SGHVS and CDR2 FNYEAQ. Unmatched junction bases numbered 8, after V lost 2 bases and J lost 10 bases. The DNA of the CDR3 is TGTGCCAGCAGCTTAACAGCAGGGGGTAAATCACCCCTCCACTTT. Amino acid sequence: CASSLTAGGKSPLHF.

This clone was counted between two and nine times. The rearrangement joins TRBV4-2 to TRBJ2-7, with D possibly TRBD2 on 6 matching bases. The germline V gene encodes CDR1 LGHNA and CDR2 YNFKEQ. The CDR3 covers 14 residues. Trimming took off 8 bases at V and 0 bases at J, with 14 bases between the two ends. CDR3 sequence reads: CASARRGSSYEQYF. The CDR3 bases are TGTGCCAGCGCGAGGCGGGGAAGCTCCTACGAGCAGTACTTC.

This clone was counted between two and nine times. V usage is TRBV6-5 and J usage is TRBJ1-2; TRBD1 matches 8 bases. The junction had 6 bases not matched to a gene; V was cut back by 2 bases and J by 4 bases. The germline V gene has CDR1 MNHEY and CDR2 SVGAGI. The CDR3 is 15 amino acids. The CDR3 DNA reads as TGTGCCAGCAGTTACGGACAGGGTAGCGTCTATGGCTACACCTTC. This codes for CASSYGQGSVYGYTF.

The V gene is TRBV29-1, the J gene TRBJ2-6; weak D call: TRBD1 (5 bases). Trimming left V 2 bases short and J 0 bases short, with 11 bases between. The CDR3 runs to 16 residues. Germline CDR1 is SQVTM and CDR2 is ANQGSEA. The DNA of the CDR3 is TGCAGCGTTGAACGAGACAGTAGCTCTGGGGCCAACGTCCTGACTTTC. This codes for CSVERDSSSGANVLTF. Full variable domain (missing parts from reference TRBV29-1 and TRBJ2-6): SAVISQKPSRDICQRGTSLTIQCQVDSQVTMMFWYRQQPGQSLTLIATANQGSEATYESGFVIDKFPISRPNLTFSTLTVSNMSPEDSSIYLCSVERDSSSGANVLTFGAGSRLTVL.

This sequence joins TRBV15 and TRBJ2-2; D is undetermined. In germline, CDR1 is LNHNV, CDR2 YYDKDF (reference sequence). The V end lost 7 bases, the J end lost 0 bases, and 12 bases lay between the germline ends. The CDR3 is made up of 15 amino acids. CDR3 sequence (DNA): TGTGCCACCAAATTCGAATACTCGAACACCGGGGAGCTGTTTTTT. Its protein is CATKFEYSNTGELFF.

The chain has TRBV28 and TRBJ1-2, with TRBD1 matching over 8 bases. The V gene end was trimmed by 5 bases and the J gene end by 8 bases; junction bases not matched to a gene: 4. The CDR3 spans 12 residues. Germline V gene lookup returns CDR1 MDHEN and CDR2 SYDVKM. CDR3 DNA sequence: TGTGCCAGCAGTCTGACAGGGGTGGGCTACACCTTC. As protein: CASSLTGVGYTF.

The sample holds a few counts of this clone. The chain employs TRBV14 and TRBJ1-1, with D possibly being TRBD1 (5 bases). The CDR3 covers 14 residues. CDR1 and CDR2 from the germline V gene are SGHDN and FVKESK. V lost 4 bases and J lost 1, with 10 bases in between. CDR3 sequence (DNA): TGTGCCAGCAGCCTTAGGGGCACGAACACTGAAGCTTTCTTT. The encoded protein is CASSLRGTNTEAFF.

This clone has more than one count but fewer than ten. V gene TRBV7-2 combines with J gene TRBJ2-5; D is undetermined. Germline V CDR1 and CDR2: SGHTA, FQGNSA. CDR3 size: 13 residues. Trimming took 2 bases from V and 5 from J, leaving 9 bases between them. The CDR3 reads CASSLRTSETQYF. DNA for the CDR3: TGTGCCAGCAGCTTACGTACTTCCGAGACCCAGTACTTC.

This sequence joins TRBV27 and TRBJ2-3, with 9 bases matching TRBD1. The CDR3 runs 17 residues. The V and J ends lost 2 bases and 3 bases, in that order; junction bases with no gene match: 9. In germline, CDR1 is MNHEY, CDR2 SMNVEV (reference sequence). The CDR3 bases are TGTGCCAGCAGTTTACGAACACAGGGGGCGTTGACAGATACGCAGTATTTT. Translation: CASSLRTQGALTDTQYF.

The rearrangement uses TRBV28 and TRBJ2-1, with D maybe TRBD1 (6 bases). The germline V gene has CDR1 MDHEN and CDR2 SYDVKM. CDR3 size: 14 residues. Trimming shortened V by 4 bases and J by 6 bases, and 13 bases separated the two germline ends. The CDR3 loop reads CASSSLGTSNEQFF. CDR3 in DNA: TGTGCCAGCAGTTCGCTGGGGACATCCAATGAGCAGTTCTTC.

This clone was seen a few times. J is TRBJ2-3 and V is TRBV7-2; 11 positions match TRBD1. Germline V gene sequence: CDR1 SGHTA, CDR2 FQGNSA. This CDR3 spans 15 amino acids. The V segment lost 5 bases and the J segment 1 base; nucleotides outside the gene matches: 2. The CDR3 is CASSKDRGRTDTQYF. The DNA for the CDR3 is TGTGCCAGCAGCAAGGACAGGGGGCGCACAGATACGCAGTATTTT.

This clone was counted between two and nine times. As DNA, the CDR3 is TGTGCCATCACAGGGGCAGGAAACTATGGCTACACCTTC. It is translated as CAITGAGNYGYTF. The rearrangement links TRBV10-3 to TRBJ1-2, with D possibly TRBD1 on 6 matching bases. Looked up from germline, CDR1 is ENHRY and CDR2 is SYGVKD. Trimming took off 7 bases at V and 2 bases at J, with 11 bases between the two ends. This CDR3 has 13 residues.

This clone was detected a few times. The chain has TRBV27 and TRBJ1-1; D is unclear. The CDR3 sequence is 15 residues long. Germline V CDR1 and CDR2: MNHEY, SMNVEV (reference sequence). The V gene lost 5 bases and the J gene lost 1 base, with 14 bases spanning the gap. In nucleotides, the CDR3 is TGTGCCAGCAGTGCGCGCTGGTCGGGGAACACTGAAGCTTTCTTT. It specifies CASSARWSGNTEAFF.

The chain has TRBV7-3 and TRBJ2-3, with a weak D call TRBD2 (6 bases). V was pared by 2 bases and J by 3 bases, with 9 bases between. CDR1 and CDR2 from the germline V gene are SGHTA and FQGTGA. The CDR3 totals 14 residues. CDR3 protein: CASSLAGKTDTQYF. The CDR3 DNA is TGTGCCAGCAGCTTAGCGGGAAAGACAGATACGCAGTATTTT.

The chain employs TRBV18 and TRBJ2-5, with D uncertain. Near its end, the DNA agrees better with TRBJ2-7, so the J call may be wrong. Germline V gene lookup returns CDR1 KGHSH and CDR2 LQKENI. The CDR3 contains 13 residues. The CDR3 DNA is TGTGCCAGCTCAAGGGCGGAATCCTACGAGCAGTACTTC. Protein: CASSRAESYEQYF.

This clone showed up just a few times. For the CDR3, the DNA is TGTGCCTGGAGTGCCGTGGGACCCACGGAACTGTTTTTT. Its protein product is CAWSAVGPTELFF. The rearrangement uses TRBV30 and TRBJ1-4, with D possibly matching TRBD1 (5 bases). The V gene lost 1 base and the J gene lost 12 bases, with 15 bases spanning the gap. The CDR3 length is 13 residues. Germline CDR1 and CDR2: GTSNPN and SVGIG (reference sequence).

The chain employs TRBV15 and TRBJ2-3; tentatively, D is TRBD1 (6 bases). Germline CDR1 and CDR2: LNHNV and YYDKDF (reference sequence). V lost 5 bases and J 1 base, leaving 16 bases between the germline ends. The CDR3 is 16 residues long. In DNA, the CDR3 is TGTGCCACCAGCTCACCCCAGGGGCGAGGCACAGATACGCAGTATTTT. The encoded protein is CATSSPQGRGTDTQYF.

The rearrangement uses TRBV13 and TRBJ2-7; maybe TRBD2 (5 bases). This CDR3 region has 15 residues. V gave up 6 bases and J gave up 0 bases, with 15 bases separating them. Germline CDR1 is PRHDT and CDR2 is FYEKMQ (reference sequence). This chain's CDR3 is CASRGLGLYSYEQYF. The CDR3 DNA reads as TGTGCCAGCAGGGGCCTTGGACTTTACTCCTACGAGCAGTACTTC.

This chain links TRBV18 with TRBJ1-1; D might be TRBD1 (5 bases). This CDR3 spans 16 amino acids. V was shortened by 3 bases and J by 5 bases, with 19 bases between the two germline ends. Germline values: CDR1 KGHSH, CDR2 LQKENI. The DNA of the CDR3 is TGTGCCAGCTCACCCCCGGGACGGATGTCGTGGACTGAAGCTTTCTTT. Protein product: CASSPPGRMSWTEAFF.